Sequencing of this TCR beta chain was carried out in a study of T cell repertoires and Cas9 in healthy adults (dated by TCRdb to 2016 to 2018). In the study overall: Multi-effector potency, cytotoxicity and lineage determination within the CD4 and CD8 compartments were characterized for SpCas9-reactive T cells. This study looked at whether people already carry T cell immunity to the Streptococcus pyogenes Cas9 nuclease (SpCas9), the enzyme used in CRISPR gene editing.

All of the donors in the study were healthy humans. About this clone itself: Its recognized antigen is unknown. A junction end diverges from the germline sequence, so it may reflect a read error.

The germline V gene yields SGHRS for CDR1 and YFSETQ for CDR2. The CDR3 contains 13 residues, cysteine and phenylalanine counted. Of all the DNA, just the CDR3 is kept, 39 bases in frame from base 1. Study-level results and caveats: In vitro, the proliferation and function of SpCas9-reactive effector T cells were reported to be mitigated by SpCas9-reactive regulatory T cells.

Receptors were amplified or captured by the immunoSEQ multiplex PCR assay. This is the immuneACCESS table as TCRdb keeps it, with only in-frame sequences that have V and J called. A part of the clones is gone; compared with another copy, unresolved V genes explain less than half, and the rest is unexplained. The sample has 20,000 to 25,000 clones on record, 90% of them singletons. 0.55% to 0.7% of the sample comes from the top ten. The sequence came from a human donor in good health. The sequence is built from TRBV5-1 and TRBJ2-7; the D gene is possibly TRBD2, with 6 bases matching. Sequences were obtained from CD4+ effector T cells (CD127+, CD25-, CD137-, CD154-) from PBMCs; culture status not recorded. The CDR3 region: CASTLEGSYEQYF. The base sequence is TGCGCCAGCACCTTGGAGGGGTCTTACGAGCAGTACTTC.